These 13 T cell receptor beta chains were all obtained from the same sample, sequenced in a study of Graves' ophthalmopathy and Graves' hyperthyroidism. RNA transcripts were the source from which TCR beta CDR3 regions were amplified. Second-round multiplex PCR came after a first-round RT-PCR that employed HTBI primers. TCRdb re-called the multiplex PCR reads with MiXCR, one entry per CDR3 protein. Among about 210,000 distinct CDR3 sequences, roughly 27% were seen once, and the ten largest hold about 8.2%. Material for sequencing was peripheral blood. These receptors came from a middle-aged man with Graves' ophthalmopathy.

This clonotype showed up many times. The chain links TRBV19 to TRBJ2-5, with D possibly being TRBD2 (6 bases). There are 15 residues in the CDR3. Germline CDR1 LNHDA, CDR2 SQIVND (reference sequence). V lost 1 base, J lost 0 bases, and 9 bases lay in between. The CDR3 nucleotides read TGTGCCAGTAGTATAGGCAGCGGGTACCAAGAGACCCAGTACTTC. It codes for CASSIGSGYQETQYF.

This sequence joins TRBV24-1 and TRBJ2-7; 7 bases match TRBD2. J lost 4 bases, V lost 2 bases, and 10 bases had no gene match. This CDR3 comprises 16 residues. Germline values: CDR1 KGHDR, CDR2 SFDVKD. The DNA for the CDR3 is TGTGCCACCAGTGATTCAAGGGGCGGGAGTAGTTACGAGCAGTACTTC. Translating it yields CATSDSRGGSSYEQYF.

This clonotype has more than one count but fewer than ten. The CDR3 spells CASSPRTGRNTEAFF. Written as DNA, the CDR3 is TGTGCCAGCAGTCCAAGGACAGGGAGGAACACTGAAGCTTTCTTT. The chain is built from TRBV12-3 or TRBV12-4 and TRBJ1-1, with 8 bases fitting TRBD1. V dropped 5 bases and J dropped 1; count of bases not matched to a gene: 6. The CDR3 sequence is 15 residues long.

There are many counts of this clonotype. The genes are TRBV7-2 and TRBJ1-2, with unresolved D. Germline V lookup: CDR1 SGHTA, CDR2 FQGNSA. V gave up 1 base and J gave up 7 bases, with 7 bases separating them. The CDR3 is made up of 12 amino acids. The CDR3 DNA reads as TGTGCCAGCAGCTTAGGACTGGGTGGCTACACCTTC. Translating gives CASSLGLGGYTF.

The CDR3 region has the DNA TGTGCCAGCAGTTTAGATATCAGACTAACCTACGAGCAGTACTTC. Translated: CASSLDIRLTYEQYF. The V call is TRBV28, the J call TRBJ2-7, with D tentatively TRBD2 (5 bases). Per germline, CDR1 MDHEN and CDR2 SYDVKM. The CDR3 runs 15 residues. The V end lost 2 bases, the J end lost 2 bases, and 13 bases lay between the germline ends. The full variable domain, completed using reference TRBV28 and TRBJ2-7, is DVKVTQSSRYLVKRTGEKVFLECVQDMDHENMFWYRQDPGLGLRLIYFSYDVKMKEKGDIPEGYSVSREKKERFSLILESASTNQTSMYLCASSLDIRLTYEQYFGPGTRLTVT.

This clonotype appeared many times. In DNA form, the CDR3 reads TGTGCCAGCAGCCCCGCACGGAATGGCTACACCTTC. This translates into CASSPARNGYTF. The rearrangement uses TRBV7-2 and TRBJ1-2; D gene uncertain. CDR1 and CDR2 from the germline V gene are SGHTA and FQGNSA. The CDR3 runs to 12 residues. V was shortened by 5 bases and J by 6 bases, with 10 bases between the two germline ends.

This clonotype has at least ten counts. The V gene is TRBV3-1, the J gene TRBJ2-2; 12 bases agree with TRBD2. This CDR3 spans 14 amino acids. Germline CDR1 LGHDT, CDR2 YNNKEL (reference sequence). J lost 4 bases, V lost 8 bases, and 2 bases had no gene match. CDR3 sequence reads: CASLAGGVTGELFF. DNA for the CDR3: TGTGCCAGCCTAGCGGGAGGGGTCACCGGGGAGCTGTTTTTT.

J is TRBJ1-1 and V is TRBV7-9; 11 nucleotides align to TRBD1. Germline V lookup: CDR1 SEHNR, CDR2 FQNEAQ (reference sequence). There are 15 residues in the CDR3. V lost 2 bases, J lost 4 bases, and 3 bases stayed unmatched. DNA of the CDR3: TGTGCCAGCAGCTTAAGAGGACAGGGGGCCACTGAAGCTTTCTTT. Its translation: CASSLRGQGATEAFF. The full variable domain, with the rest looked up from reference TRBV7-9 and TRBJ1-1, is DTGVSQNPRHKITKRGQNVTFRCDPISEHNRLYWYRQTLGQGPEFLTYFQNEAQLEKSRLLSDRFSAERPKGSFSTLEIQRTEQGDSAMYLCASSLRGQGATEAFFGQGTRLTVV.

V and J are TRBV20-1 and TRBJ1-1, with D tentatively TRBD1 (5 bases). The CDR3 sequence is 12 residues long. Germline values: CDR1 DFQATT, CDR2 SNEGSKA (reference sequence). The germline V and J ends were trimmed by 3 bases and 11 bases, with 16 bases remaining between them. DNA of the CDR3: TGCAGTGCTAGTCCCCCGGCAGGGATGGCTTTCTTT. This sequence encodes CSASPPAGMAFF.

CDR3 amino acids: CASSYSEGRTRASPLHF. The CDR3 DNA reads as TGTGCCAGCAGTTACTCGGAGGGAAGGACAAGGGCCTCACCCCTCCACTTT. The chain uses TRBV6-5 and TRBJ1-6, with D possibly matching TRBD1 (5 bases). Germline values: CDR1 MNHEY, CDR2 SVGAGI. The CDR3 consists of 17 residues. Trimming removed 0 bases from V and 10 bases from J, with 19 bases in between.

This clonotype was observed at least ten times. The chain employs TRBV6-2 or TRBV6-3 and TRBJ2-6, with D uncertain. This CDR3 comprises 13 residues. From germline, CDR1 is MNHEY and CDR2 SVGEGT. The V end lost 7 bases, the J end lost 2 bases, and 6 bases lay between the germline ends. For the CDR3, the DNA is TGTGCCAGCAACCTAGCTGGGGCCAACGTCCTGACTTTC. Protein product: CASNLAGANVLTF.

This clonotype was seen many times. V usage is TRBV19 and J usage is TRBJ1-2; weak D call: TRBD1 (6 bases). The CDR3 sequence is 13 residues long. V lost 9 bases and J 3 bases, leaving 14 bases between the germline ends. The germline CDR1 and CDR2 sequences are LNHDA and SQIVND (reference sequence). The CDR3 region has the DNA TGTGCCAGCCTAGCCACAGGGTACTATGGCTACACCTTC. As protein: CASLATGYYGYTF.

This clonotype was detected only once. The chain recombines TRBV6-5 with TRBJ1-2; 7 bases map to TRBD1. With V trimmed by 3 bases and J by 3 bases, 4 bases remained unmatched. The CDR3 spans 14 residues. Per the germline V gene, CDR1 is MNHEY and CDR2 is SVGAGI. CDR3 sequence (DNA): TGTGCCAGCAGTTATGGCGGGACAGACTATGGCTACACCTTC. Protein product: CASSYGGTDYGYTF.